Below, 8 T cell receptor beta chains from the same sample are listed, as sequenced in a study of T-cell reconstitution after alpha-beta-depleted transplantation in children. Preparation of the TCRbeta library was carried out with unique molecular identifiers. One entry per CDR3 protein results from TCRdb running MiXCR on the PCR reads. This table holds about 200,000 distinct CDR3 sequences, roughly 6.6% found once. The specimen comprised PBMCs, sampled before TCRalphabeta/CD19-depleted stem cell transplant. The receptor source for this set is a boy younger than 10 with acute lymphoblastic leukemia, due to receive a stem cell transplant.

This clonotype came up many times. The rearrangement uses TRBV4-2 and TRBJ2-2; 9 nucleotides line up with TRBD2. The ends lost 2 bases at V and 5 bases at J; junction bases unmatched: 0. The CDR3 is made up of 14 amino acids. Germline V CDR1 and CDR2: LGHNA, YNFKEQ. CDR3 residues: CASSQTSGTGELFF. CDR3 nucleotide sequence: TGTGCCAGCAGCCAAACTAGCGGGACCGGGGAGCTGTTTTTT.

This clonotype occurred many times. The genes are TRBV3-1 and TRBJ2-7; D ambiguous. The ends were cut back, 0 bases at V and 0 bases at J, with 6 bases in the middle. The CDR3 sequence is 14 residues long. Germline values: CDR1 LGHDT, CDR2 YNNKEL (reference sequence). The CDR3 region has the DNA TGTGCCAGCAGCCAAGAAACAGTCTCCTACGAGCAGTACTTC. Residues: CASSQETVSYEQYF.

This clonotype has at least ten counts. The rearrangement links TRBV13 to TRBJ2-1, with D maybe TRBD2 (5 bases). The CDR3 contains 15 residues. CDR1 and CDR2 from the germline V gene are PRHDT and FYEKMQ (reference sequence). The V end was cut by 2 bases, the J end by 4 bases, with 12 bases between. In nucleotides, the CDR3 is TGTGCCAGCAGCTTAAGCCTCACTAGTTACAATGAGCAGTTCTTC. Translated, it gives CASSLSLTSYNEQFF.

This clonotype has at least ten counts. The chain employs TRBV20-1 and TRBJ2-1, with 12 bases matching TRBD2. This CDR3 has 17 amino acids. The trim removed 6 bases at V and 8 bases at J, leaving 17 bases unmatched. Germline V gene data show CDR1 as DFQATT and CDR2 as SNEGSKA (reference sequence). CDR3 protein: CSAGHPHLAGGPHEQFF. The DNA of the CDR3 is TGCAGTGCCGGACATCCACATCTAGCGGGGGGGCCTCATGAGCAGTTCTTC.

The genes are TRBV14 and TRBJ2-5, with D maybe TRBD1 (6 bases). Germline values: CDR1 SGHDN, CDR2 FVKESK. Trimming stripped 6 bases from V and 4 bases from J, with 15 bases between. The CDR3 consists of 14 residues. This CDR3 is CASRHTGSGETQYF. CDR3 sequence (DNA): TGTGCCAGCAGACACACAGGGAGTGGAGAGACCCAGTACTTC.

In this sample, this clonotype turned up many times. The V and J genes are TRBV7-2 and TRBJ2-5; 8 nucleotides agree with TRBD2. J gave up 3 bases and V 2 bases, and 2 bases lay outside the gene matches. The length of the CDR3 is 14 residues. Germline V gene data show CDR1 as SGHTA and CDR2 as FQGNSA. Written as DNA, the CDR3 is TGTGCCAGCAGCTTAACCGGGGGGGAAGAGACCCAGTACTTC. It encodes CASSLTGGEETQYF.

This clonotype has a handful of counts. V gene TRBV7-2 combines with J gene TRBJ1-1; no clear D gene. CDR1 is SGHTA, CDR2 FQGNSA, per germline. The length of the CDR3 is 14 residues. V was shortened by 1 base and J by 1 base, with 7 bases between the two germline ends. CDR3 nucleotide sequence: TGTGCCAGCAGCTTAGTCCGTCGGAACACTGAAGCTTTCTTT. This gives the protein CASSLVRRNTEAFF. The full variable domain, rest sourced from reference TRBV7-2 and TRBJ1-1, is GAGVSQSPSNKVTEKGKDVELRCDPISGHTALYWYRQSLGQGLEFLIYFQGNSAPDKSGLPSDRFSAERTGGSVSTLTIQRTQQEDSAVYLCASSLVRRNTEAFFGQGTRLTVV.

This clonotype came up many times. The V call is TRBV4-3, the J call TRBJ2-3; the match to TRBD2 covers 8 bases. The CDR3 is 14 residues long. The V segment lost 3 bases and the J segment 3 bases; nucleotides outside the gene matches: 2. Germline loops: CDR1 LGHNA, CDR2 YSLEER. The CDR3 DNA reads TGCGCCAGCAGCCAGAGCGGGAGAACAGATACGCAGTATTTT. Its translation: CASSQSGRTDTQYF.